Listed below are T cell receptor beta chains from one sample, sequenced in a study of Ad26.COV2.S vaccination and SARS-CoV-2 variants. Repertoires were generated with immunoSEQ multiplex PCR, while TCRdb's copy carries only in-frame clones and drops some. The data contain roughly 240,000 clones, over 75% of them seen just once; the ten biggest clones take up roughly 10%. The source material was peripheral blood, sampled in a trial of Ad26.COV2.S vaccine versus placebo. These receptors all stem from a person between 18 and 60 years old who received the Ad26.COV2.S COVID-19 vaccine or a placebo. CDR3s include the opening cysteine and the closing phenylalanine or tryptophan. The order of the fields is J gene, V gene, CDR3 protein.

>TRBJ1-4|TRBV13
CASSSDPGTGDRKLFF
>TRBJ2-2|TRBV6-5
CASSPLAGTTGELFF
>TRBJ1-1|TRBV28
CASSLRSTEAFF
>TRBJ2-2|TRBV5-1
CASSQGSTGELFF
>TRBJ1-2|TRBV10-3
CAISEMGSVNYGYTF
>TRBJ2-1|TRBV6-5
CASSYSMSDRPDEQFF
>TRBJ2-7|TRBV30
CAWSRLEGQIYEQYF
>TRBJ1-6|TRBV12-3/TRBV12-4
CASTQRTNSPLHF
>TRBJ1-2|TRBV18
CASSHGDSNYGYTF
>TRBJ1-2|TRBV18
CASSPGSTLIYGYTF
>TRBJ2-7|TRBV14
CASSQGAGDFYEQYF
>TRBJ2-1|TRBV29-1
CSVGGPREQFF
>TRBJ1-1|TRBV7-3
CASSLVRGTEAFF
>TRBJ2-3|TRBV27
CASSSARRTDTQYF
>TRBJ2-5|TRBV6-5
CASTRSQGSRETQYF
>TRBJ2-7|TRBV9
CASSYGGPITYEQYF
>TRBJ1-6|TRBV9
CASSPGGRFSPLHF
>TRBJ2-3|TRBV10-1
CASSIYRADTQYF
>TRBJ2-7|TRBV11-2
CASSLAGGGTYEQYF
>TRBJ1-2|TRBV5-1
CASSRDINYGYTF
>TRBJ2-7|TRBV4-1
CASSQVPGGSYEQYF
>TRBJ2-1|TRBV7-2
CASRLTGVHNEQFF
>TRBJ1-5|TRBV10-2
CASSEESIYQPQHF
>TRBJ2-1|TRBV7-2
CASSLRVAGGVNEQFF
>TRBJ2-6|TRBV24-1
CATSDPVRDSGANVLTF
>TRBJ2-5|TRBV5-6
CASSSGTTEETQYF
>TRBJ2-7|TRBV30
CAWRSGGTDPYEQYF
>TRBJ2-1|TRBV10-2
CAGGGQDPRSYNEQFF
>TRBJ2-3|TRBV18
CASSPRTGGDTQYF
>TRBJ2-3|TRBV30
CAWSVPGGGTDTQYF